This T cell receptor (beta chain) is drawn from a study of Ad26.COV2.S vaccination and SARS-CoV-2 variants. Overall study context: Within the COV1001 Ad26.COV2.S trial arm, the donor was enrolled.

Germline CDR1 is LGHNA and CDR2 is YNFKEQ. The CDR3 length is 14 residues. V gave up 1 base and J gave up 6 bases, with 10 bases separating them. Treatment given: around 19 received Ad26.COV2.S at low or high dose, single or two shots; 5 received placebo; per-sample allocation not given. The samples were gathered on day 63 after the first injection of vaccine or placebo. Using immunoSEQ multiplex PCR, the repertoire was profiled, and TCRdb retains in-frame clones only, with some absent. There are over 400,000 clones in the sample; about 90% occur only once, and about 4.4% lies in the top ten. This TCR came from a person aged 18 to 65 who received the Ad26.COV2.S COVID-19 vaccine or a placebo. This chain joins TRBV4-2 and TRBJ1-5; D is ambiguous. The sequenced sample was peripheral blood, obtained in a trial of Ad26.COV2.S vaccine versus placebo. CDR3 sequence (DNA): TGTGCCAGCAGCCAAGGGCAGGATCCTCAGCCCCAGCATTTT. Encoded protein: CASSQGQDPQPQHF.